The 3 T cell receptor beta chains below come from one sample, sequenced in a study of beta chain features in type 1 diabetes (dated by TCRdb to 2017 to 2018). What the authors observed across the whole study: A moderate but significant shortening of TCRB CDR3 length was observed in type 1 diabetes patients in all four CD4+ subsets.

Receptor amplification or capture employed the immunoSEQ multiplex PCR assay. All of the isolated RNA was reverse transcribed with the High Capacity cDNA Reverse Transcription Kit, so expressed TCRB transcripts were sequenced. As stored in TCRdb, this immuneACCESS dataset retains in-frame rearrangements with V and J assigned. A fraction of the clones does not appear; measured against another copy, unresolved V genes explain less than half of the discrepancy, and the remainder lacks a known reason. This sample has a few hundred thousand clones in its table, and approximately 13% of those were observed once. Roughly 0.015% of the sample lies in the top ten. Which antigens these TCRs recognize remains unknown. Sequencing was carried out using naive CD4+ T cells from blood. The cell subset or site tag for this specimen amounts to: true naive CD4+ T cells. These receptors originate from a woman younger than 30 with type 1 diabetes.

The chain uses TRBV6-1 and TRBJ2-7, with D perhaps matching TRBD1 (6 bases). The V gene's germline CDR1 is MNHNS and CDR2 SASEGT. The CDR3 is made up of 14 amino acids. The V gene lost 6 bases and the J gene lost 2 bases, with 14 bases spanning the gap. The CDR3 sequence: CASRRGSSTYEQYF. Here the CDR3 DNA reads TGTGCCAGCAGGAGGGGGAGTTCAACCTACGAGCAGTACTTC.

A remark on this clone: One junction end does not reproduce the germline sequence, and a read error may be involved. The chain uses TRBV30 and TRBJ2-1; 14 bases agree with TRBD2. Germline V gene sequence: CDR1 GTSNPN, CDR2 SVGIG (reference sequence). This CDR3 region has 12 residues. The CDR3 protein is CAWRGLAGDNLF. The CDR3 coding sequence is TGTGCCTGGAGGGGACTAGCGGGAGATAATCTCTTC.

This clone was detected only a few times. V gene TRBV5-4 combines with J gene TRBJ2-3; D may be TRBD2 (6 bases). The germline CDR1 and CDR2 sequences are SGHNT and YYREEE (reference sequence). The CDR3 has 15 residues. V was shortened by 2 bases and J by 0 bases, with 10 bases between the two germline ends. CDR3 sequence: CASSLPGLSTDTQYF. The CDR3 nucleotides read TGTGCCAGCAGCTTACCGGGACTGAGCACAGATACGCAGTATTTT.